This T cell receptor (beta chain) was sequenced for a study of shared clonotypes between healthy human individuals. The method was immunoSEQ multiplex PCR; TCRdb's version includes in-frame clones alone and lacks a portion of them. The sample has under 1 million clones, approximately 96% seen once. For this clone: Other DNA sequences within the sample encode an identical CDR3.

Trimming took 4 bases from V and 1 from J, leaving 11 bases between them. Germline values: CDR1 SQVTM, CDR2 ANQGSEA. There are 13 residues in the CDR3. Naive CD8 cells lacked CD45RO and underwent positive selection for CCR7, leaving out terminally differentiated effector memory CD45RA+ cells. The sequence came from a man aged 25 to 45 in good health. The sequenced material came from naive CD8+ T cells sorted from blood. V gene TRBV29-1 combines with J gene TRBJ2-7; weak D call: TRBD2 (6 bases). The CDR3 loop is CSVVTGDSYEQYF. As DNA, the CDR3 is TGCAGCGTTGTGACGGGAGATTCCTACGAGCAGTACTTC.